The present TCR beta chain was sequenced within a study of sequential checkpoint blockade in melanoma. Specified treatment: randomized to nivolumab then ipilimumab (arm A) or the reverse (arm B). TCRdb's table, derived via immunoSEQ multiplex PCR, lists solely in-frame clones and lacks some. The sample carries approximately 11,000 clones, approximately 80% recorded once. In germline, CDR1 is PRHDT, CDR2 FYEKMQ (reference sequence). Trimming pared 7 bases from V and 8 bases from J, leaving 8 bases between. The CDR3 extends over 11 amino acids. The clonotype originates from a human donor with melanoma. The material sequenced was CD8+ T cells sorted from blood (inferred from file names), taken from a patient given nivolumab and ipilimumab in sequence. This chain links TRBV13 with TRBJ2-2, with D possibly matching TRBD2 (5 bases). This CDR3 reads CASNSGGELFF. CDR3 nucleotide sequence: TGTGCCAGCAATTCGGGGGGGGAGCTGTTTTTT.